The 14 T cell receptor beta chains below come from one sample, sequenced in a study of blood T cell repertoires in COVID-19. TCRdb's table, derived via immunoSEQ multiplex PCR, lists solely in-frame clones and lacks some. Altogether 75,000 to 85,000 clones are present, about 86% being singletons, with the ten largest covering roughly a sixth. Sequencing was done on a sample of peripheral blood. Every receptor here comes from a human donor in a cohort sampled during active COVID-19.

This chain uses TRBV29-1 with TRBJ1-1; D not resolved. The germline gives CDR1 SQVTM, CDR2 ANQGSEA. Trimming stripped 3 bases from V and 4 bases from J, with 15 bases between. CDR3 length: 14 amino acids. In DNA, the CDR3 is TGCAGCGTTGATAATTCAGTTTCGCCCACTGAAGCTTTCTTT. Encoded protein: CSVDNSVSPTEAFF.

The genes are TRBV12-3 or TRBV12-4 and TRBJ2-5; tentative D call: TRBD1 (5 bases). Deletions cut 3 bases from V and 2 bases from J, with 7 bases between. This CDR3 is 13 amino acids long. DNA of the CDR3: TGTGCCAGCAGTTTTCGACAGCAAGAGACCCAGTACTTC. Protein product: CASSFRQQETQYF.

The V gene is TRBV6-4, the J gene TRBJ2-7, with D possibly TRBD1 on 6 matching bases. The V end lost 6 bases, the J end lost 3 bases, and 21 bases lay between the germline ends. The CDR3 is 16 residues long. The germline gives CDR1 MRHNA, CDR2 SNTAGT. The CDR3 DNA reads TGTGCCAGCAGGCCACCAAAACCGGGACATCTCTACGAGCAGTACTTC. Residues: CASRPPKPGHLYEQYF.

The CDR3 protein is CASSLAIVAGAYEQYF. The CDR3, as DNA: TGTGCCAGCAGCTTAGCAATTGTGGCAGGGGCCTACGAGCAGTACTTC. V usage is TRBV7-9 and J usage is TRBJ2-7; maybe TRBD1 (6 bases). Trimming left V 0 bases short and J 2 bases short, with 14 bases between. This CDR3 contains 16 residues. Germline values: CDR1 SEHNR, CDR2 FQNEAQ (reference sequence).

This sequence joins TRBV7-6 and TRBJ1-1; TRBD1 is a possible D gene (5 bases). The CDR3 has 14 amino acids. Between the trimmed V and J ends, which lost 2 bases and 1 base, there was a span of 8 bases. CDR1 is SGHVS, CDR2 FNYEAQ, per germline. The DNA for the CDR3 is TGTGCCAGCAGCTTAACAGGATCGAACACTGAAGCTTTCTTT. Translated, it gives CASSLTGSNTEAFF.

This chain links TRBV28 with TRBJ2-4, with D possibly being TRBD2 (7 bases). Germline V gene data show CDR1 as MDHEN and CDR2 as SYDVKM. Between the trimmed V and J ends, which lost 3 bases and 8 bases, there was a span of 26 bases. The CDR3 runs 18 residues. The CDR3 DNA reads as TGTGCCAGCAGTTTGGGGCGGGGGCAGGCACGAGTGGGGGACATTCAGTACTTC. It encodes CASSLGRGQARVGDIQYF.

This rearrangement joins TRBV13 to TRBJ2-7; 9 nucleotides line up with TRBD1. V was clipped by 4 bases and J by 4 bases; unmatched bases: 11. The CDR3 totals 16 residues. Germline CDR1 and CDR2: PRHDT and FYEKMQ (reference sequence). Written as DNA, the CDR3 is TGTGCCAGCAGCTCGAAAACGGACAGGGGAGCTTACGAGCAGTACTTC. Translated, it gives CASSSKTDRGAYEQYF.

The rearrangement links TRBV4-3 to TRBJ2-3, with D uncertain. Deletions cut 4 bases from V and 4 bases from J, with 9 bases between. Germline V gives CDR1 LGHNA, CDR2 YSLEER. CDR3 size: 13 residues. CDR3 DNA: TGCGCCAGCAGCCCGGGTTGGTCAGATACGCAGTATTTT. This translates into CASSPGWSDTQYF.

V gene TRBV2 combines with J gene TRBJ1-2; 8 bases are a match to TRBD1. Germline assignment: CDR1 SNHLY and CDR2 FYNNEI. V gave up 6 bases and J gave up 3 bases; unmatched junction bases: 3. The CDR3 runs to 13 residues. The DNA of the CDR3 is TGTGCCAGCAGAGGACAGGGCGACTATGGCTACACCTTC. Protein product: CASRGQGDYGYTF.

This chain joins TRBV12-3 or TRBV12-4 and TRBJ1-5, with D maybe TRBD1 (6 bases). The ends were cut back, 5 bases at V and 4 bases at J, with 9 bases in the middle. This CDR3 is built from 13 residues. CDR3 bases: TGTGCCAGCAGTCTGGACAGAAATCAGCCCCAGCATTTT. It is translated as CASSLDRNQPQHF.

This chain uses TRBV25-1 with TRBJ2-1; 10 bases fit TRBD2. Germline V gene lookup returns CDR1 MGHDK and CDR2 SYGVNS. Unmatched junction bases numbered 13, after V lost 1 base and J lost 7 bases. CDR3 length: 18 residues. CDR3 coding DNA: TGTGCCAGCAGTGAATTGGTAGGGCTAGCGGGGGAGGGAAATGAGCAGTTCTTC. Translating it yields CASSELVGLAGEGNEQFF.

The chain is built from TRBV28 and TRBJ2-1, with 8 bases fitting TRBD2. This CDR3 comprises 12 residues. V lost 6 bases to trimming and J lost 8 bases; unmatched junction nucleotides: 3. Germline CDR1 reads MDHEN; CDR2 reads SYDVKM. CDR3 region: CASRSGGDEQFF. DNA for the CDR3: TGTGCCAGCAGGTCGGGAGGGGATGAGCAGTTCTTC.

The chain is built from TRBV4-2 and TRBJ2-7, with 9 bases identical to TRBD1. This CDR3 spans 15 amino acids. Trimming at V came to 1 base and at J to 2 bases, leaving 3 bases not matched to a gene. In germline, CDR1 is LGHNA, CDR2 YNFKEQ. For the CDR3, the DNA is TGTGCCAGCAGCCAAGTTTACAGGGGGCCCTACGAGCAGTACTTC. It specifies CASSQVYRGPYEQYF.

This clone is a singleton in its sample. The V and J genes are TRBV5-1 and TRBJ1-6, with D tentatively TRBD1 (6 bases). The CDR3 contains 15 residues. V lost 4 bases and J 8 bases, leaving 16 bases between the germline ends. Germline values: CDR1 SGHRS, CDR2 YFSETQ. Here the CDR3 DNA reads TGCGCCAGCAGCCGGGAACAGGGCTCCGATTCACCCCTCCACTTT. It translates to CASSREQGSDSPLHF.